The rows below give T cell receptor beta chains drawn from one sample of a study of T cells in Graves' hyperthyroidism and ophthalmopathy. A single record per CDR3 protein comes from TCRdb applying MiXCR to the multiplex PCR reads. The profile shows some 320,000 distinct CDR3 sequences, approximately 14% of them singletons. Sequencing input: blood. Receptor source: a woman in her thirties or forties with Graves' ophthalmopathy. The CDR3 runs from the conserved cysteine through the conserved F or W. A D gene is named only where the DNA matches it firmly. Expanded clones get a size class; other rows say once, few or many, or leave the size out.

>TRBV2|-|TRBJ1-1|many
CASRRDRNTEAFF
TGTGCCAGCAGACGGGACCGGAACACTGAAGCTTTCTTT
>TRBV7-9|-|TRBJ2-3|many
CASSTTRGSYTDTQYF
TGTGCCAGCAGCACAACCAGGGGATCCTACACAGATACGCAGTATTTT
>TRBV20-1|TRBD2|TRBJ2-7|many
CSARAEPGGAYEQYF
TGCAGTGCTAGGGCCGAACCCGGGGGGGCCTACGAGCAGTACTTC
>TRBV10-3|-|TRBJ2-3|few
CATMQGTWGTTDTQYF
TGTGCCACCATGCAGGGTACTTGGGGCACCACAGATACGCAGTATTTT
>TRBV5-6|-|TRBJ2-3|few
CASSLAFSGLEDTQYF
TGTGCCAGCAGCTTGGCCTTTTCGGGGTTGGAAGATACGCAGTATTTT
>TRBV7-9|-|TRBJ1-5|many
CAIFYAGRAEGQPQHF
TGTGCCATTTTCTATGCAGGGCGGGCCGAGGGTCAGCCCCAGCATTTT
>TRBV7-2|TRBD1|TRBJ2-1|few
CASRERTGGSNEQFF
TGTGCCAGCAGGGAGAGGACAGGGGGCTCTAATGAGCAGTTCTTC
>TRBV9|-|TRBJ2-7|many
CASSVAPAARMDYEQYF
TGTGCCAGCAGCGTAGCCCCCGCAGCGCGGATGGACTACGAGCAGTACTTC
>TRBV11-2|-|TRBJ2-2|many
CASSFGVWTGELFF
TGTGCCAGCAGCTTTGGGGTGTGGACCGGGGAGCTGTTTTTT
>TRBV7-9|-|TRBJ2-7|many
CASTSRTREQYF
TGTGCCAGCACCTCTCGTACGCGCGAGCAGTACTTC
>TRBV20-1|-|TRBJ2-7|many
CSAGTFYEQYF
TGCAGTGCCGGGACCTTCTACGAGCAGTACTTC
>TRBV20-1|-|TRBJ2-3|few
CSARVVGEGWADTQYF
TGCAGTGCTAGAGTGGTTGGTGAGGGGTGGGCAGATACGCAGTATTTT
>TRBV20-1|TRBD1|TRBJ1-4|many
CSATPTGGAGGEKLFF
TGCAGTGCTACCCCGACAGGGGGCGCGGGCGGTGAAAAACTGTTTTTT
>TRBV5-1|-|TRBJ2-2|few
CASSLAGGRELFF
TGCGCCAGCAGCTTGGCCGGGGGTCGGGAGCTGTTTTTT
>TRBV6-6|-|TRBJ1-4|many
CASSYEQGSNEKLFF
TGTGCCAGCAGTTACGAGCAGGGAAGTAATGAAAAACTGTTTTTT
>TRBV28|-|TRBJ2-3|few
CASSPVQLTDTKYF
TGTGCCAGCAGTCCCGTGCAACTCACAGATACGAAGTATTTT
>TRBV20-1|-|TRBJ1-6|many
CSALDSSSYNSPLHF
TGCAGTGCCCTCGACAGCAGCTCCTATAATTCACCCCTCCACTTT
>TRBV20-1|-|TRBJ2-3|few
CSARHGGTQYF
TGCAGTGCTAGGCACGGGGGTACGCAGTATTTT
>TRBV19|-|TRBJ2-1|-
CASAIAEYNEQFF
TGTGCCAGTGCAATAGCGGAATACAATGAGCAGTTCTTC
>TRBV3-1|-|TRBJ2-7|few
CASSLDGGPYEQYF
TGTGCCAGCAGTCTAGACGGGGGTCCCTACGAGCAGTACTTC
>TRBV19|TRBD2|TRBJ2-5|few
CASSIRGGVETQYF
TGTGCCAGTAGTATTCGTGGGGGGGTAGAGACCCAGTACTTC
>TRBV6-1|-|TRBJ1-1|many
CASSFGQTEAFF
TGTGCCAGCAGTTTTGGGCAGACTGAAGCTTTCTTT
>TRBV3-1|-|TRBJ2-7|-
CASSPGVVHPYEQYF
TGTGCCAGCTCACCAGGGGTAGTGCATCCCTACGAGCAGTACTTC
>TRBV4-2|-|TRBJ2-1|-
CASSPADERYNEQFF
TGTGCCAGCAGCCCGGCCGATGAGAGATACAATGAGCAGTTCTTC
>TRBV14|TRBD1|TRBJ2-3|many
CASSYWDSRTDTQYF
TGTGCCAGCAGCTATTGGGACAGCCGCACAGATACGCAGTATTTT
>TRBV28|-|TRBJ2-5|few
CASSLFGTGVDF
TGTGCCAGCAGTCTATTTGGGACCGGGGTTGACTTC
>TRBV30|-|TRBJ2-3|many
CAWSVLVADTQYF
TGTGCCTGGAGTGTACTTGTAGCAGATACGCAGTATTTT
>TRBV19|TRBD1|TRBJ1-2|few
CASSAEGRDSANYGYTF
TGTGCCAGTAGCGCCGAGGGTCGGGACAGCGCCAACTATGGCTACACCTTC
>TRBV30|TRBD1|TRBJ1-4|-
CAWHGQGSEKLFF
TGTGCCTGGCACGGACAGGGTTCTGAAAAACTGTTTTTT
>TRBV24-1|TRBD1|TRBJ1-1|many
CATSGTGFTEAFF
TGTGCCACCAGTGGGACAGGGTTCACTGAAGCTTTCTTT
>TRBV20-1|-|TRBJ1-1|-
CSAFRVRGSMNTEAFF
TGCAGTGCTTTCCGGGTTCGTGGAAGTATGAACACTGAAGCTTTCTTT
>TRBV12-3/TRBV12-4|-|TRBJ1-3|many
CASSFRDLSGNTIYF
TGTGCCAGCAGCTTCAGGGACCTCTCTGGAAACACCATATATTTT
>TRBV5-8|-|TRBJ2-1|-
CASSLYREQNNEQFF
TGTGCCAGCAGCTTGTACAGGGAACAAAACAATGAGCAGTTCTTC
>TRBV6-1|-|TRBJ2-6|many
CASSHVSGANVLTF
TGTGCCAGCAGTCACGTATCGGGGGCCAACGTCCTGACTTTC
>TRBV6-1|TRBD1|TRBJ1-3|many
CASSSRDRANSGNTIYF
TGTGCCAGCAGTTCCCGGGACAGGGCGAACTCTGGAAACACCATATATTTT
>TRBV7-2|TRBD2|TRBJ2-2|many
CASSLQLAGSLRELFF
TGTGCCAGCAGCTTACAACTAGCGGGTAGTTTACGGGAGCTGTTTTTT
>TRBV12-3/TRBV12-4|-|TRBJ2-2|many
CASRPTVYTGELFF
TGTGCCAGCAGACCAACAGTTTACACCGGGGAGCTGTTTTTT
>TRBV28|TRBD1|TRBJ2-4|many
CASSLTDRVAKNIQYF
TGTGCCAGCAGTTTAACGGACAGGGTAGCCAAAAACATTCAGTACTTC
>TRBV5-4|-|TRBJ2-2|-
CASSPVAEHTGELFF
TGTGCCAGCAGCCCAGTAGCGGAACACACCGGGGAGCTGTTTTTT
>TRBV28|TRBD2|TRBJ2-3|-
CASSPNSGGAGKQYF
TGTGCCAGCAGTCCAAATAGCGGGGGGGCCGGGAAGCAGTATTTT
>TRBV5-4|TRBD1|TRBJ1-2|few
CASSRDRVGYTF
TGTGCCAGCAGCCGGGACAGGGTGGGCTACACCTTC
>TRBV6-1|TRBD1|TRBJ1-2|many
CASSDSTGRIYGYTF
TGTGCCAGCAGTGATTCGACAGGGAGAATCTATGGCTACACCTTC
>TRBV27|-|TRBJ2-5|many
CASSRLGDGETQYF
TGTGCCAGCAGTCGTCTTGGAGACGGGGAGACCCAGTACTTC
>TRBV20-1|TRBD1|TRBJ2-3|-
CSASVTGSYTQYF
TGCAGTGCTAGTGTGACAGGGTCATATACGCAGTATTTT
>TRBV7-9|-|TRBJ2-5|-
CASRQDSQETQYF
TGTGCCAGCAGACAAGACAGCCAAGAGACCCAGTACTTC
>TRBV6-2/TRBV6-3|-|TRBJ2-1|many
CASSYSDGEYNEQFF
TGTGCCAGCAGTTACTCCGACGGGGAGTACAATGAGCAGTTCTTC
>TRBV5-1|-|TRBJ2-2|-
CASSSPVVHKNTGELFF
TGCGCCAGCTCATCACCCGTGGTCCACAAGAACACCGGGGAGCTGTTTTTT
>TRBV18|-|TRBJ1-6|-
CASSPSGTISPLHF
TGTGCCAGCTCACCGTCCGGGACGATTTCACCCCTCCACTTT
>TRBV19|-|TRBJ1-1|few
CASSISSRATEAFF
TGTGCCAGTAGTATTTCCTCCAGGGCGACTGAAGCTTTCTTT
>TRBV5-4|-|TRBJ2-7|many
CASSFRGFEQYF
TGTGCCAGCAGCTTTCGGGGGTTCGAGCAGTACTTC
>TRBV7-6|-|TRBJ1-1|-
CASSSWVEDRKLPEAFF
TGTGCCAGCAGCTCTTGGGTGGAGGACCGTAAGCTTCCTGAAGCTTTCTTT